A single sample gave rise to the 20 T cell receptor beta chains below, sequenced in a study of T cell responses to AZD1222 COVID-19 vaccine (dated by TCRdb to the early 2020s). Library creation used the immunoSEQ multiplex PCR assay. Held by TCRdb, this immuneACCESS table contains in-frame sequences only and omits some clones. Under half of the omission traces to an unresolved V gene where checked; the cause of the rest is unknown. The sample contains 100,000 or so clones, just over 90% of them found a single time. The top ten constitute around 1.3% of the sample. Interpreted using the paper, the time point label stands for: baseline before first vaccination. This specimen was peripheral blood, taken on day 0 of AZD1222 vaccination. Receptors were obtained from an adult in good health.

The chain uses TRBV28 and TRBJ2-7; perhaps D is TRBD1 or TRBD2 (5 bases each). Germline CDR1 reads MDHEN; CDR2 reads SYDVKM. The CDR3 sequence is 16 residues long. V was shortened by 7 bases and J by 3 bases, with 22 bases between the two germline ends. DNA for the CDR3: TGTGCCAGCACCACATTTTCCGGGGCCCCGGGCTACGAGCAGTACTTC. Translating gives CASTTFSGAPGYEQYF.

Here the CDR3 DNA reads TGCGCCAGCAGCGAATCCAGGGGGCGCACCGGGGAGCTGTTTTTT. Encoded protein: CASSESRGRTGELFF. This chain links TRBV5-1 with TRBJ2-2; 8 nucleotides line up with TRBD1. This CDR3 comprises 15 residues. The V gene end was trimmed by 4 bases and the J gene end by 4 bases; junction bases not matched to a gene: 6. CDR1 is SGHRS and CDR2 is YFSETQ in the germline V gene.

The chain carries TRBV11-3 and TRBJ2-2, with 7 positions matching TRBD2. Germline loops: CDR1 SGHNT, CDR2 YENEEA. The CDR3 runs to 16 residues. Trimming cost V 2 bases and J 3 bases; bases outside gene matches: 6. CDR3 region: CASSLMGSGDTGELFF. The CDR3 DNA follows: TGTGCCAGCAGCTTAATGGGCAGCGGGGACACCGGGGAGCTGTTTTTT.

The rearrangement joins TRBV27 to TRBJ2-7; TRBD2 matches at 14 bases. The V gene end was trimmed by 4 bases and the J gene end by 7 bases; junction bases not matched to a gene: 9. Germline V gene sequence: CDR1 MNHEY, CDR2 SMNVEV (reference sequence). CDR3 length: 16 residues. The CDR3 here is CASSSLTSGGVGEQYF. The CDR3 DNA reads as TGTGCCAGCAGTTCACTGACTAGCGGGGGGGTGGGTGAGCAGTACTTC.

This clone was recorded only once. The rearrangement uses TRBV11-2 and TRBJ2-7, with TRBD2 identical over 7 bases. The CDR3 has 14 amino acids. J gave up 5 bases and V 4 bases, and 8 bases lay outside the gene matches. CDR1 and CDR2 (germline): SGHAT, FQNNGV. CDR3 bases: TGTGCCAGCAGCTCACGGACTAGGTCCCACGAGCAGTACTTC. Translating it yields CASSSRTRSHEQYF.

The V call is TRBV4-1, the J call TRBJ2-3, with D unresolved. Trimming cost V 0 bases and J 9 bases, with 4 bases left between them. The CDR3 spans 11 residues. CDR1 is MGHRA and CDR2 is YSYEKL in the germline V gene. The CDR3 sequence is CASSQDSTQYF. In DNA form, the CDR3 reads TGCGCCAGCAGCCAAGACTCAACGCAGTATTTT.

This clone was counted once. V is TRBV6-1 and J is TRBJ1-2, with D perhaps TRBD1 (6 bases). The V gene's germline CDR1 is MNHNS and CDR2 SASEGT. The CDR3 totals 15 residues. V lost 1 base and J 5 bases, leaving 14 bases between the germline ends. The CDR3 loop is CASSEVGQFWYGYTF. CDR3 DNA: TGTGCCAGCAGTGAAGTAGGACAGTTTTGGTATGGCTACACCTTC.

This clone was counted between two and nine times. The CDR3 coding sequence is TGCAGCGTTGCACCTGGGTGGGGGATGAACACTGAAGCTTTCTTT. It specifies CSVAPGWGMNTEAFF. V usage is TRBV29-1 and J usage is TRBJ1-1; TRBD1 is a possible D gene (5 bases). The CDR3 loop spans 15 amino acids. Germline loops: CDR1 SQVTM, CDR2 ANQGSEA. V lost 4 bases and J 0 bases, leaving 15 bases between the germline ends.

The V call is TRBV19, the J call TRBJ1-4; D is possibly TRBD1 (5 bases). V was shortened by 6 bases and J by 7 bases, with 15 bases between the two germline ends. The CDR3 covers 14 residues. Germline CDR1 is LNHDA and CDR2 is SQIVND (reference sequence). CDR3 bases: TGTGCCAGTAGCTCGACAGTAGTTCGTGAAAAACTGTTTTTT. It yields the protein CASSSTVVREKLFF.

V gene TRBV7-2 combines with J gene TRBJ2-7, with 10 bases aligning to TRBD2. This CDR3 is 19 amino acids long. CDR1 is SGHTA and CDR2 is FQGNSA in the germline V gene. V was pared by 3 bases and J by 4 bases, with 18 bases of the junction left unmatched. The CDR3 DNA is TGTGCCAGCAGCTTCCCAACTTTCCTAGCGGGGGAGGACAAGTACGAGCAGTACTTC. Translated: CASSFPTFLAGEDKYEQYF.

The V gene is TRBV5-1, the J gene TRBJ1-3, with D unresolved. Germline V CDR1 and CDR2: SGHRS, YFSETQ. The CDR3 is made up of 16 amino acids. The V end was cut by 0 bases, the J end by 0 bases, with 10 bases between. The CDR3, as DNA: TGCGCCAGCAGCTTGGAAGGGTGGGACTCTGGAAACACCATATATTTT. The encoded protein is CASSLEGWDSGNTIYF.

The chain couples TRBV6-5 to TRBJ2-7, with TRBD2 matching 11 bases. The CDR3 consists of 14 residues. J was trimmed by 3 bases and V by 7 bases; bases with no gene match: 5. Germline V lookup: CDR1 MNHEY, CDR2 SVGAGI. The CDR3 spells CASMGTSGIYEQYF. DNA for the CDR3: TGTGCCAGCATGGGGACTAGCGGAATCTACGAGCAGTACTTC.

The rearrangement links TRBV5-4 to TRBJ1-1; unclear D gene. Trimming took 1 base from V and 0 from J, leaving 7 bases between them. The CDR3 has 14 residues. Germline V gene lookup returns CDR1 SGHNT and CDR2 YYREEE (reference sequence). The CDR3 DNA is TGTGCCAGCAGCTTGTATCTTATGAACACTGAAGCTTTCTTT. Translation gives CASSLYLMNTEAFF.

This clone was recorded a few times. The chain uses TRBV3-1 (or the pseudogene TRBV3-2) and TRBJ1-5, with D perhaps TRBD1 (6 bases). From germline, CDR1 is LGHDT and CDR2 YNNKEL (reference sequence). V was trimmed by 1 base and J by 5 bases, leaving 9 bases between them. This CDR3 contains 14 residues. The CDR3 sequence: CASSQAPGDQPQHF. The CDR3 DNA reads as TGTGCCAGCAGCCAAGCCCCAGGGGATCAGCCCCAGCATTTT.

The chain uses TRBV11-2 and TRBJ1-2; no reliable D call. V lost 0 bases, J lost 3 bases, and 17 bases lay in between. Per the germline V gene, CDR1 is SGHAT and CDR2 is FQNNGV. This CDR3 comprises 17 residues. The CDR3 DNA reads as TGTGCCAGCAGCTTAGATACATTCCTCAGTTCCTACTATGGCTACACCTTC. Its protein product is CASSLDTFLSSYYGYTF. The full variable domain, completed using reference TRBV11-2 and TRBJ1-2, is EAGVAQSPRYKIIEKRQSVAFWCNPISGHATLYWYQQILGQGPKLLIQFQNNGVVDDSQLPKDRFSAERLKGVDSTLKIQPAKLEDSAVYLCASSLDTFLSSYYGYTFGSGTRLTVV.

The chain employs TRBV3-1 (or the pseudogene TRBV3-2) and TRBJ1-3; D is perhaps TRBD1 (5 bases). The CDR3 is 17 amino acids. Germline CDR1 LGHDT, CDR2 YNNKEL (reference sequence). With 4 bases removed from V and 4 bases from J, the gap between germline ends came to 20 bases. The CDR3 DNA reads TGTGCCAGCAGCCCCCGGGCCTGGGGGTTAAAAGGAAACACCATATATTTT. It translates to CASSPRAWGLKGNTIYF.

V is TRBV7-2 and J is TRBJ1-2, with 7 bases matching TRBD1. Germline CDR1 is SGHTA and CDR2 is FQGNSA. The CDR3 has 18 amino acids. After removal of 1 base from V and 1 base from J, the junction contained 12 bases not matched to a gene. The CDR3: CASSLEGQAGTLNYGYTF. DNA for the CDR3: TGTGCCAGCAGCTTAGAAGGACAGGCCGGAACCCTTAACTATGGCTACACCTTC.

The chain recombines TRBV10-3 with TRBJ1-2, with TRBD1 identical over 7 bases. This CDR3 has 14 residues. Germline values: CDR1 ENHRY, CDR2 SYGVKD. With 9 bases clipped from V and 0 bases from J, the junction kept 7 bases outside the gene matches. CDR3 region: CAIGGTVANYGYTF. DNA of the CDR3: TGTGCCATTGGGGGGACAGTAGCTAACTATGGCTACACCTTC.

The J gene is TRBJ1-1, the V gene TRBV29-1; maybe TRBD1 (5 bases). CDR3 size: 12 residues. V was pared by 6 bases and J by 3 bases, with 11 bases between. CDR1 and CDR2 from the germline V gene are SQVTM and ANQGSEA. The CDR3 spells CSVSGHYTEAFF. The CDR3 DNA reads TGCAGCGTCAGTGGACACTACACTGAAGCTTTCTTT.

The CDR3 sequence: CASSRGQNINEKLFF. DNA of the CDR3: TGTGCCAGCAGTAGGGGACAGAACATTAATGAAAAACTGTTTTTT. The chain uses TRBV28 and TRBJ1-4; 7 bases match TRBD1. The V and J ends lost 5 bases and 4 bases, in that order; junction bases with no gene match: 7. The germline gives CDR1 MDHEN, CDR2 SYDVKM. The CDR3 spans 15 residues.